The present T cell receptor beta chain was sequenced within a study of Graves' ophthalmopathy and Graves' hyperthyroidism (dated by TCRdb to the late 2010s). Turning to the overall study: A patient counted as having stable hyperthyroidism if there was no progression to ophthalmopathy within 18 months of follow-up. TCR beta repertoire signatures were used to distinguish Graves' ophthalmopathy from Graves' hyperthyroidism and to predict progression to ophthalmopathy. In total, around 130 blood samples were TCR-sequenced: some 43 ophthalmopathy, roughly 80 hyperthyroidism and about 17 hyperthyroidism-to-ophthalmopathy patients. A discovery set of more than 90 patients (43 ophthalmopathy, approximately 58 stable hyperthyroidism) was enrolled to explore V-J signatures distinguishing ophthalmopathy from hyperthyroidism. An independent validation cohort was composed of roughly 19 hyperthyroidism patients and about 17 patients who later progressed from hyperthyroidism to ophthalmopathy. In roughly 6 hyperthyroidism patients, T-cell repertoires of thyroid tissue and blood were compared. Once sampling was done, hyperthyroidism patients were given methimazole at a starting dose of 30 mg daily, while ophthalmopathy patients were given high-dose intravenous methylprednisolone.

This clonotype came up a few times. There is no known antigen for this receptor. Base qualities are missing; no much larger clone stands one base away. Patients with hyperthyroidism were aged 18 to 65 years, had been newly diagnosed, and had a disease duration of less than 2 months. Patients were excluded if they had other autoimmune diseases, uncontrolled infections, pregnancy or lactation. Diagnosis was based on clinical symptoms, serum thyroxine, TRAb, thyroid ultrasound and orbital computed tomography. Trizol reagent was used to extract the total RNA, and its quality was then checked on an Agilent 2100 Bioanalyzer. Summary of the overall study and its limitations: Sample size was not statistically predetermined, and group allocation was not concealed from the investigators. The 13-signature model separated ophthalmopathy from stable hyperthyroidism with 85% to 90% sensitivity and around 81% specificity in cross-validation, and 80%/75% in the test set. Most expanded thyroid clonotypes with frequency above 0.001 were also detected in blood, suggesting blood repertoires may reflect the thyroid immune response. In validation, the model predicted ophthalmopathy progression with about 71% sensitivity and roughly 72% specificity; approximately 12 predicted patients were CT-confirmed with GO in a median of 6.5 months.

For repertoire sequencing, TCR beta CDR3 regions were amplified from RNA transcripts. HTBI primers and the Qiagen OneStep RT-PCR kit were used in a first-round RT-PCR, which was followed by a second-round multiplex PCR, size selection and purification. The libraries underwent paired-end sequencing with 100 bp reads on an Illumina HiSeq2000. As for the authors' bioinformatics: Reads were processed with SOAPnuke, discarding reads with adapters, uncalled bases, mean Phred below 15, or no exact constant-primer or identifier match. High-quality paired reads were merged with COPE v1.2.5. Each unique nucleotide sequence was defined as a clonotype, and clonotypes were aligned to IMGT TRB V, D and J references with MiTCR v1.1. Only V-J combinations with frequency above 0.0001 were analysed, covering 98% to 99.2% of repertoires. For each V-J combination, a TCR clonal expansion and chaos score was defined as F50 clonal expansion divided by the chaos observed in the TCRdist matrix. Welch's t-statistics and random forest were used to narrow the features down to about a dozen V-J combinations, which were then fed into a naive Bayes classifier. Thyroid-blood repertoire similarity was quantified with the Morisita-Horn index. TCRdb reprocessing: public reads trimmed at Q25 with fastp, clones called with MiXCR, in-frame beta chains kept. Entries that share a CDR3 protein sequence are merged under the most common genes and DNA. The authors' filters were not applied to this entry. The sample profile shows about 1.1 million distinct CDR3 sequences; 35% to 40% of them were found once. Over 8.5% of the sample goes to the ten largest clones.

The CDR3 runs 14 amino acids, cysteine and phenylalanine included. The only DNA kept is the CDR3, 42 bases in frame from the first base. The junction shows trimming of 4 bases on V and 7 bases on J, plus 11 bases between the germline ends. The germline V gene provides CDR1 MGHDK and CDR2 SYGVNS. This receptor chain uses TRBV25-1 and TRBJ1-6; confidence is insufficient to name the D gene. The origin of this receptor is an adult man with Graves' hyperthyroidism. Sample: peripheral blood or thyroid tissue (not recorded which). The DNA reads as follows: TGTGCCAGCAGTGGGGCGACAAGGAATTCACCCCTCCACTTT. It encodes CASSGATRNSPLHF. Here the CDR3 is joined to the reference TRBV25-1 and TRBJ1-6 genes, and the full variable domain is: EADIYQTPRYLVIGTGKKITLECSQTMGHDKMYWYQQDPGMELHLIHYSYGVNSTEKGDLSSESTVSRIRTEHFPLTLESARPSHTSQYLCASSGATRNSPLHFGNGTRLTVT.